In this sample, the clone carrying this TCR beta chain turned up a few times. What it binds is not known. Libraries were prepared by immunoSEQ multiplex PCR; TCRdb keeps only in-frame clonotypes and omits some of them. This table has 45,000 to 55,000 clones, about 85% appearing once. This entry is derived from a study of OX40 agonist ivuxolimab in advanced cancers. Study-level information: Ivuxolimab, which is an agonistic anti-OX40 (CD134) antibody, was administered to the patients.

Findings of the study overall: Mean expanded clone counts were higher in CD8+ than CD4+ T cells. Clonal expansion was seen in CD4+ and CD8+ blood T cells by week 6 at 0.1 to 3.0 mg/kg.

The sequencing used CD4+ or CD8+ T cells sorted from blood, collected in a trial of the OX40 agonist ivuxolimab. This receptor was identified in an adult with an advanced solid tumor such as melanoma, head and neck, liver or kidney cancer.

CDR3 bases: TGTGCCAGCAGCCACCCCGGGCTCCCCGAGCAGTTCTTC. This gives the protein CASSHPGLPEQFF. The genes are TRBV11-2 and TRBJ2-1; D is undetermined. With 5 bases removed from V and 10 bases from J, the gap between germline ends came to 15 bases. CDR1 and CDR2 from the germline V gene are SGHAT and FQNNGV. The CDR3 runs 13 residues. Combining the CDR3 with reference TRBV11-2 and TRBJ2-1 gives the whole variable domain EAGVAQSPRYKIIEKRQSVAFWCNPISGHATLYWYQQILGQGPKLLIQFQNNGVVDDSQLPKDRFSAERLKGVDSTLKIQPAKLEDSAVYLCASSHPGLPEQFFGPGTRLTVL.